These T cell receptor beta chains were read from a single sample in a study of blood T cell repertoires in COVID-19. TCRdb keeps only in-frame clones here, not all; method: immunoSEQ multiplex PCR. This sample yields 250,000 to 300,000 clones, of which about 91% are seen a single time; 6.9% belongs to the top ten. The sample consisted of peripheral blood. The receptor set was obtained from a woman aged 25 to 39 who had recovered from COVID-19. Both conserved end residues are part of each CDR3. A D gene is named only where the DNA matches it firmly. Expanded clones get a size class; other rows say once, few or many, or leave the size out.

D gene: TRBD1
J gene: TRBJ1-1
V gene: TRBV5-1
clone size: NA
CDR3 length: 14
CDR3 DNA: TGCGCCAGCCACGGACAGGGGGCGAGCACTGAAGCTTTCTTT
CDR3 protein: CASHGQGASTEAFF

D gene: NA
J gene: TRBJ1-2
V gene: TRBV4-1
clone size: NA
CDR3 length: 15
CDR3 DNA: TGCGCCAGCAGCCAAGGTGTATCCAGGGAATTTGGCTACACCTTC
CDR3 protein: CASSQGVSREFGYTF

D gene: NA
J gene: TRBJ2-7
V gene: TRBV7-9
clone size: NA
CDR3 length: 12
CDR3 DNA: TGTGCCAGAAAACCAGGTCCCTACGAGCAGTACTTC
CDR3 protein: CARKPGPYEQYF

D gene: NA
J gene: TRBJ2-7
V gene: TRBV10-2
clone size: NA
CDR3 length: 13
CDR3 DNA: TGCGCCAGCAGTGAGTCGATAAGAGACGAGCAGTACTTC
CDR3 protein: CASSESIRDEQYF

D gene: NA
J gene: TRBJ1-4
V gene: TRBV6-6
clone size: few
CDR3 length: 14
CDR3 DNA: TGTGCCAGCAGTCACCGGGGAACTAATGAAAAACTGTTTTTT
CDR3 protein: CASSHRGTNEKLFF

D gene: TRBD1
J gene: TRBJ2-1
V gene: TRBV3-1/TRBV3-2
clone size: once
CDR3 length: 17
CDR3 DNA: TGTGCCAGCAGCCTGGCCGGACAGGGTAGTAATTACAATGAGCAGTTCTTC
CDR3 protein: CASSLAGQGSNYNEQFF

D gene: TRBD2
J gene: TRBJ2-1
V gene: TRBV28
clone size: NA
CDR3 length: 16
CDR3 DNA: TGTGCCAGCAGTTTATTTAGCGGGGGAAACTACAATGAGCAGTTCTTC
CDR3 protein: CASSLFSGGNYNEQFF

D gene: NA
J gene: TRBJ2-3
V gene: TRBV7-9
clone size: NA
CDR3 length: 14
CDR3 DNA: TGTGCCAGCAGCTTTAAAGGGGTGACAGATACGCAGTATTTT
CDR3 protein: CASSFKGVTDTQYF

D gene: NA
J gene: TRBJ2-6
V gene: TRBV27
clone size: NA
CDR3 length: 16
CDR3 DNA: TGTGCCAGCACCACACGCAGGGCTGGGGGGGCCAACGTCCTGACTTTC
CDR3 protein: CASTTRRAGGANVLTF

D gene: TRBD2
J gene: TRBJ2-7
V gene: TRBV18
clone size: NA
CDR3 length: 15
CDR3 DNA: TGTGCCAGCTCACCTAGGACTAGCGGGAGCTACGAGCAGTACTTC
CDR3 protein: CASSPRTSGSYEQYF

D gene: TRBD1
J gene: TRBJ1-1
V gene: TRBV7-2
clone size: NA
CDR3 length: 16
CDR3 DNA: TGTGCCAGCAGCTTAGTCGCGACAGGGGCGAGCGCTGAAGCTTTCTTT
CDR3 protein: CASSLVATGASAEAFF

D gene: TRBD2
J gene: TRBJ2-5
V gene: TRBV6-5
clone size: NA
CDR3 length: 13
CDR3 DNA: TGTGCCAGCAGCCGACTAGCGTCCGAGACCCAGTACTTC
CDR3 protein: CASSRLASETQYF

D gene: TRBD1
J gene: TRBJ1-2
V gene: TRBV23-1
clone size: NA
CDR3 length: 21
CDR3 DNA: TGCGCCAGCAGTCAATCGCCGGCCAGAGGGACAGGGAGGCGAACTAACTATGGCTACACCTTC
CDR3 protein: CASSQSPARGTGRRTNYGYTF

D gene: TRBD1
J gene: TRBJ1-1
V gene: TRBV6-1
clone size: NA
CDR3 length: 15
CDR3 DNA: TGTGCCAGCAGTGATGGGACAGGGTTGAACACTGAAGCTTTCTTT
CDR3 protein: CASSDGTGLNTEAFF